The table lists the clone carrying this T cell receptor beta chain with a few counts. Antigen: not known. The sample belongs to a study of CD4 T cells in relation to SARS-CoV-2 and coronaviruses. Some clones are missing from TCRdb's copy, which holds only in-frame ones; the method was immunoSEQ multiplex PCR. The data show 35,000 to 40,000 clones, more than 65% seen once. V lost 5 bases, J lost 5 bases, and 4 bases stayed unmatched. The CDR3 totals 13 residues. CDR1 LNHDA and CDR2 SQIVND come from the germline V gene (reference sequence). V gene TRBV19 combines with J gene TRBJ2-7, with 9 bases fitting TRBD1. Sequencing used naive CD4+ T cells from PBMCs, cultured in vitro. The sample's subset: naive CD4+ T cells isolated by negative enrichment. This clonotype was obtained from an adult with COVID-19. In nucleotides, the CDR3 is TGTGCCAGTAGTCGACGGACAGGGGACGAGCAGTACTTC. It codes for CASSRRTGDEQYF.